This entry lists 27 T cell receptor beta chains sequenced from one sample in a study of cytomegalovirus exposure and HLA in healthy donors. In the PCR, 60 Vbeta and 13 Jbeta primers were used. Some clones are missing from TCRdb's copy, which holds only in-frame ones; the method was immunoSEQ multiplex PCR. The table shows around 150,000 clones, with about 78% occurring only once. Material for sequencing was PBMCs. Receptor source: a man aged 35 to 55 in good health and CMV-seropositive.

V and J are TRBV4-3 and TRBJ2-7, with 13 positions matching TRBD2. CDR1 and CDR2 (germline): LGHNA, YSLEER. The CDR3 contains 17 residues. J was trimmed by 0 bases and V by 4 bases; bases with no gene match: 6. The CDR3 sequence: CASSRRTSGGSSYEQYF. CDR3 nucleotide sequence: TGCGCCAGCAGCCGAAGGACTAGCGGGGGTAGCTCCTACGAGCAGTACTTC.

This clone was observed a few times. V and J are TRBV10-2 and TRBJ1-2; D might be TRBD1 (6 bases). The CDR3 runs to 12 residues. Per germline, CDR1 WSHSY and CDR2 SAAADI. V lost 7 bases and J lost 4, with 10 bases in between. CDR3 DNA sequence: TGCGCCAGCATCACAGGGAGCTATGGCTACACCTTC. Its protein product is CASITGSYGYTF.

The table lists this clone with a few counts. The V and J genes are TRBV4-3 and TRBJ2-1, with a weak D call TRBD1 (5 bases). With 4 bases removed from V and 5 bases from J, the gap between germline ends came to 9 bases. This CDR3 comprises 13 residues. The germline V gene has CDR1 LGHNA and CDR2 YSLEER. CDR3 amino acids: CASSPLGDNEQFF. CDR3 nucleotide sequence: TGCGCCAGCAGCCCTCTAGGGGACAATGAGCAGTTCTTC.

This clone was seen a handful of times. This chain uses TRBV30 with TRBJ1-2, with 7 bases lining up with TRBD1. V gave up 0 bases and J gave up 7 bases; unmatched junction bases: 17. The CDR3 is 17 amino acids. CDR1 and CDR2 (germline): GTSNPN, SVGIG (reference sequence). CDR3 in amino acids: CAWSVLRDRRERGGYTF. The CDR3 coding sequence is TGTGCCTGGAGTGTACTAAGGGACAGAAGAGAACGGGGTGGCTACACCTTC.

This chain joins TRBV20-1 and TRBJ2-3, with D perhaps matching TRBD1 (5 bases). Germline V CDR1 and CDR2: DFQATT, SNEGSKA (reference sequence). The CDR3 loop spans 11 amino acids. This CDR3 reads CMGQSTDTQYF. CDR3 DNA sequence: TGCATGGGGCAGAGCACAGATACGCAGTATTTT.

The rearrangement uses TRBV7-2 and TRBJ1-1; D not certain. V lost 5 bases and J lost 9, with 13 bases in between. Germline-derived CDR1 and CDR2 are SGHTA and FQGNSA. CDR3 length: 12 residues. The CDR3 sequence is CASSLSNSKAFF. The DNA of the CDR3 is TGTGCCAGCAGCCTATCAAACTCTAAAGCTTTCTTT.

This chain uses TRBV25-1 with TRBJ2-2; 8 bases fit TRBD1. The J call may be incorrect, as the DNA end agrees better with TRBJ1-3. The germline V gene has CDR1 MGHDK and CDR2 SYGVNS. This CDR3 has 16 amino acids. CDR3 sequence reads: CASSPLQGAPLNTIYF. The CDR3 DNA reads TGTGCCAGCAGTCCCCTTCAGGGGGCCCCGTTGAACACCATATATTTT.

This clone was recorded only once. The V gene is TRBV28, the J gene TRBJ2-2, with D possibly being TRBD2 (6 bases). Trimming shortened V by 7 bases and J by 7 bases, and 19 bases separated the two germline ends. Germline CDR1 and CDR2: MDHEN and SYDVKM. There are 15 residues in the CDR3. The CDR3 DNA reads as TGTGCCAGCACCCGTGTTAGTAGCGGAGGCGGGGAGCTGTTTTTT. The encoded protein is CASTRVSSGGGELFF.

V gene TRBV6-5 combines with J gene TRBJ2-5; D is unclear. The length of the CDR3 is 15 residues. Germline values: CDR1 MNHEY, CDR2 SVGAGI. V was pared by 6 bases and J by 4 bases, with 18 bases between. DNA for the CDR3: TGTGCCAGCAGCCCCACGCTAGGATCCACAGAGACCCAGTACTTC. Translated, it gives CASSPTLGSTETQYF.

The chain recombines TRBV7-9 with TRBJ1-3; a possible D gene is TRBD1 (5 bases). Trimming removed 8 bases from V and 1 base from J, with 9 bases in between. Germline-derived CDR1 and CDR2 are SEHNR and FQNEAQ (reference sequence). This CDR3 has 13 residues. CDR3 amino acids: CASRGGSGNTIYF. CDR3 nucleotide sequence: TGTGCCAGCCGGGGGGGATCTGGAAACACCATATATTTT.

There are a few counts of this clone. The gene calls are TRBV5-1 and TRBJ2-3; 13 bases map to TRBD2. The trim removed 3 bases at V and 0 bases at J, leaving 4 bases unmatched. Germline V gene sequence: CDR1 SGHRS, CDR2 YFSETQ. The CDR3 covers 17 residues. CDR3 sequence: CASSWTSGGTSTDTQYF. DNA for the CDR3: TGCGCCAGCAGCTGGACTAGCGGGGGAACTAGCACAGATACGCAGTATTTT.

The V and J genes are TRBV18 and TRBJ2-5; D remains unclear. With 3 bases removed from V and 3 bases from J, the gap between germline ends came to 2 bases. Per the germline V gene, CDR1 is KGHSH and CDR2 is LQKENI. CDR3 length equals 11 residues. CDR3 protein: CASSPKETQYF. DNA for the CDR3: TGTGCCAGCTCACCTAAAGAGACCCAGTACTTC. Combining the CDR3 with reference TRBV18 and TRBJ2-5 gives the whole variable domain NAGVMQNPRHLVRRRGQEARLRCSPMKGHSHVYWYRQLPEEGLKFMVYLQKENIIDESGMPKERFSAEFPKEGPSILRIQQVVRGDSAAYFCASSPKETQYFGPGTRLLVL.

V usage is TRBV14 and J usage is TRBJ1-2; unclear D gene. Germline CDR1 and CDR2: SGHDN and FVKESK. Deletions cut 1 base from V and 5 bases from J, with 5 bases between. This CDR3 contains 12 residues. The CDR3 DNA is TGTGCCAGCAGCCAAGTAGAATATGGCTACACCTTC. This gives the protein CASSQVEYGYTF. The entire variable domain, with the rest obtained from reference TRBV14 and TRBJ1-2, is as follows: EAGVTQFPSHSVIEKGQTVTLRCDPISGHDNLYWYRRVMGKEIKFLLHFVKESKQDESGMPNNRFLAERTGGTYSTLKVQPAELEDSGVYFCASSQVEYGYTFGSGTRLTVV.

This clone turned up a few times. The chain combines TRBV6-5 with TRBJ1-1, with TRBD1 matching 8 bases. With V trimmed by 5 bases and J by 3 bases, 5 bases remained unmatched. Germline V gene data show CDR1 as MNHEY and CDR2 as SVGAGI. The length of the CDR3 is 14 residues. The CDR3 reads CASSEDREHTEAFF. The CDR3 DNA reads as TGTGCCAGCAGTGAGGACAGGGAGCACACTGAAGCTTTCTTT.

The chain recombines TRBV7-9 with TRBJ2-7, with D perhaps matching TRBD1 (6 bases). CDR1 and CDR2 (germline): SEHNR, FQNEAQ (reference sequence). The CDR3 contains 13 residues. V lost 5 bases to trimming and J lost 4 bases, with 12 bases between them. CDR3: CASSVIGGYEQYF. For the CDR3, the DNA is TGTGCCAGCAGCGTAATAGGGGGATACGAGCAGTACTTC.

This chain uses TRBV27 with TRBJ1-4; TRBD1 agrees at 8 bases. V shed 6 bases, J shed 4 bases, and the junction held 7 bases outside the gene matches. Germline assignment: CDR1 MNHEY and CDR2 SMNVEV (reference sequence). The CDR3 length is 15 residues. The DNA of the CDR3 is TGTGCCAGCAGCCCCACAGGGGGTCATAATGAAAAACTGTTTTTT. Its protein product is CASSPTGGHNEKLFF.

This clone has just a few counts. The CDR3 loop is CASSLDGSGTEAFF. CDR3 nucleotide sequence: TGCGCCAGCAGCTTGGATGGGTCGGGGACTGAAGCTTTCTTT. The chain recombines TRBV5-1 with TRBJ1-1; D call uncertain. Germline CDR1 reads SGHRS; CDR2 reads YFSETQ. This CDR3 is 14 amino acids long. V shed 0 bases and J shed 5 bases, with 11 bases lying between them.

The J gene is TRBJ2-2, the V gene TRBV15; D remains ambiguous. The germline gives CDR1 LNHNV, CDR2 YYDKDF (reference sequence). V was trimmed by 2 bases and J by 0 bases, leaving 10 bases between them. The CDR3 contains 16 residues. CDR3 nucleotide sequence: TGTGCCACCAGCAGAACCACGGGTCCGAACACCGGGGAGCTGTTTTTT. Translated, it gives CATSRTTGPNTGELFF.

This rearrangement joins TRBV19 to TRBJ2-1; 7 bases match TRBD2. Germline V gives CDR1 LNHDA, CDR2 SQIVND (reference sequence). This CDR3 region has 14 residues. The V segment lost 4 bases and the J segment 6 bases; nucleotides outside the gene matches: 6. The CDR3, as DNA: TGTGCCAGTAGTACTGGGGGAGGGATCAATGAGCAGTTCTTC. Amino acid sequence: CASSTGGGINEQFF.

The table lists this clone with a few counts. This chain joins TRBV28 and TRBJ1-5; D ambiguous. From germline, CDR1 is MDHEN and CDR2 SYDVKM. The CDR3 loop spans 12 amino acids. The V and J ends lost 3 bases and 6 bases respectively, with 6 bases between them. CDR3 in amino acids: CASSFLAQPQHF. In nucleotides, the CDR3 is TGTGCCAGCAGTTTTCTAGCTCAGCCCCAGCATTTT.

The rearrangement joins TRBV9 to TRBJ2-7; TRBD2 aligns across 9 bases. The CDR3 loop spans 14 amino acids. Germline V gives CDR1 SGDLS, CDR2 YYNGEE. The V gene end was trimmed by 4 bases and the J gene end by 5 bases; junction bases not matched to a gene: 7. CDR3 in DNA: TGTGCCAGCAGCATCGTTAGCGGGAGTAACGAGCAGTACTTC. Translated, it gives CASSIVSGSNEQYF.

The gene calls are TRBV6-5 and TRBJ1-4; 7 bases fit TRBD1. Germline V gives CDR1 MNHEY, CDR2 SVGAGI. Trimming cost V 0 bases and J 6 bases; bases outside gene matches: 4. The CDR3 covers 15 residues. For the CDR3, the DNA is TGTGCCAGCAGTTACTCCGGACAGGTGCATGAAAAACTGTTTTTT. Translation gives CASSYSGQVHEKLFF.

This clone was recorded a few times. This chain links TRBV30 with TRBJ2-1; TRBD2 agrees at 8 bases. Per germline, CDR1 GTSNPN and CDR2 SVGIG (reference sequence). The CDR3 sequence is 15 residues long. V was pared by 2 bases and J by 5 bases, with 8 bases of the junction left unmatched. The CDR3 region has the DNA TGTGCCTGGAGTTTAATAGCGGGGACAAACAATGAGCAGTTCTTC. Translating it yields CAWSLIAGTNNEQFF.

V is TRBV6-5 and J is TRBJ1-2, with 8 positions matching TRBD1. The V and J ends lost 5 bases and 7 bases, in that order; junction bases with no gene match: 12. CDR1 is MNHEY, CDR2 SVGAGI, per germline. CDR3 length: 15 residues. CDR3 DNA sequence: TGTGCCAGCAGTCCCCGGACAGGGTGGATTTTTGGCTACACCTTC. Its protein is CASSPRTGWIFGYTF.

CDR3 sequence: CASSDGQGKNYGYTF. The DNA for the CDR3 is TGTGCCAGCAGTGACGGACAGGGGAAAAACTATGGCTACACCTTC. V gene TRBV2 combines with J gene TRBJ1-2, with TRBD1 matching 9 bases. The CDR3 extends over 15 amino acids. After removal of 3 bases from V and 2 bases from J, the junction contained 4 bases not matched to a gene. Germline CDR1 and CDR2: SNHLY and FYNNEI.

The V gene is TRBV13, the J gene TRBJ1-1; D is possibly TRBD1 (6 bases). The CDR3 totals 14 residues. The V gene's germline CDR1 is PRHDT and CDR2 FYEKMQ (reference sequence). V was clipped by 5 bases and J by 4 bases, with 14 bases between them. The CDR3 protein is CASSLVGGSTEAFF. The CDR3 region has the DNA TGTGCCAGCAGCCTGGTAGGGGGAAGCACTGAAGCTTTCTTT.

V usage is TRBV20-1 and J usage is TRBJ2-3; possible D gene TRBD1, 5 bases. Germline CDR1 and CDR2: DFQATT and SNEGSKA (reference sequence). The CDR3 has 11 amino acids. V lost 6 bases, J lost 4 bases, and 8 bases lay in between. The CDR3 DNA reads TGCAGTGCCAGGGTTCCAGATACGCAGTATTTT. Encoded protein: CSARVPDTQYF.